This entry concerns a single T cell receptor beta chain. Its antigen remains undetermined. Base qualities are not recorded, but no much larger clone differs from it by a single base. The data were taken from a study of T cell responses to AZD1222 COVID-19 vaccine listed by TCRdb under 2021. Concerning the study at large: AZD1222 recipients given second doses at about 4 weeks or at about 12 weeks were pooled, since spike-specific TCR depth and breadth were not found to differ between the two schedules. A total of 230 to 250 trial participants underwent TCR sequencing, of whom under 220 had received two doses of AZD1222 and around 25 had received two doses of the MenACWY control vaccine. Trial participants were enrolled by age into 18-55, 56-69 and 70-plus year subgroups, with roughly 150, 30 and 60 TCR-sequenced participants respectively. The paper's findings and limits, for the study overall: No day 14 peak-response samples were available, so repertoires were characterized only after the peak T cell response. Most participants were white British and females outnumbered males, and the authors suggested that clonal diversity may have been underestimated. Only five to seven AZD1222 recipients were SARS-CoV-2 seropositive at baseline, limiting conclusions about previously exposed vaccinees. The whole spike protein was spanned by vaccine-associated CD4 TCRs, and dominant responses were seen in regions 160-218 and 743-854. Reportedly, close to half of the unique spike-specific TCRs recognized epitopes lying outside the regions that are mutated in the B.1.351 and B.1.1.7 variants. After two AZD1222 doses, both the breadth and the depth of spike-specific TCRs were significantly higher than at day 0 and than in MenACWY recipients. The 56-69-year group was small, and its depth increase did not reach significance, likely because of low power.

The CDR3 regions of human TCRbeta chains were analyzed by immunosequencing. As for the authors' bioinformatics: TCRs in the repertoires were matched against a reference library of SARS-CoV-2-specific TCRs that had been generated with the MIRA antigen-specificity platform. Breadth meant the fraction of unique TCRs that were SARS-CoV-2-associated, whereas depth meant the fraction of total T cells that were SARS-CoV-2-associated. Using the MIRA data, each spike-specific TCR was assigned both to the spike region to which the TCR was reactive and to a CD4 or CD8 class. Log10-transformed breadth and depth values were compared by one-way ANOVA with Sidak's multiple comparisons tests. TCRdb obtained this table from immuneACCESS and retained in-frame rearrangements with V and J assigned. These tables miss some clones; where compared with another copy, unresolved V genes account for less than half of the shortfall, and the remainder is unexplained. The V and J calls and the clone size are those of that table, but D and trimming were determined from the DNA. This sample holds roughly 150,000 clones; around 89% were observed only once. The ten largest account for roughly 2% of the sample.

The time point label of this sample denotes: baseline before first vaccination. Vaccinee samples were obtained from the UK trials COV001 and COV002, which included a single-blind randomized controlled phase 2/3 trial of AZD1222 (ChAdOx1 nCoV-19) in healthy adults. For TCRbeta chain sequencing, PBMC samples were collected from trial participants at day 0 and at day 28 after the second dose. The CDR3 covers 13 residues, taking in both the cysteine and the phenylalanine. Only the CDR3 part of the read is kept: 39 bases, read in frame from the first base. The trim is 8 bases for V and 6 bases for J, with a gap of 17 bases between the germline ends. From the germline V gene, CDR1 is SNHLY and CDR2 is FYNNEI.

Rearrangement joined TRBV2 to TRBJ2-7; TRBD2 is a possible D gene, resting on 5 matching bases. This receptor was identified in an adult in good health. This specimen consisted of peripheral blood, obtained on day 0 of AZD1222 vaccination. The base sequence is TGTGCCAGCGATAAAAGACGGGGTATCGAGCAGTACTTC. Protein translation: CASDKRRGIEQYF.